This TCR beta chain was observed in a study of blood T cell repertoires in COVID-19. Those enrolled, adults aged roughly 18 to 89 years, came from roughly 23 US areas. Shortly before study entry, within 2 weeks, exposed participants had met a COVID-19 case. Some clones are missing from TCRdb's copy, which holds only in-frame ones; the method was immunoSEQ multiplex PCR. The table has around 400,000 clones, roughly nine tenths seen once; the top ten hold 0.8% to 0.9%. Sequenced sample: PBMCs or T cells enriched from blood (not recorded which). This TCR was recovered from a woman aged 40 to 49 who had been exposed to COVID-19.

CDR3 sequence (DNA): TGTGCCAGTAGACCCGGGGAGATTTCCTGGAATTCACCCCTCCACTTT. Residues: CASRPGEISWNSPLHF. The rearrangement links TRBV19 to TRBJ1-6; D gene ambiguous. CDR3 length: 16 residues. Trimming removed 6 bases at V and 7 bases at J, with 19 bases between. Germline-derived CDR1 and CDR2 are LNHDA and SQIVND (reference sequence). The full variable domain, its missing parts supplied by reference TRBV19 and TRBJ1-6, is DGGITQSPKYLFRKEGQNVTLSCEQNLNHDAMYWYRQDPGQGLRLIYYSQIVNDFQKGDIAEGYSVSREKKESFPLTVTSAQKNPTAFYLCASRPGEISWNSPLHFGNGTRLTVT.